This is a list of T cell receptor beta chains from one sample in a study of T cell changes during pregnancy in multiple sclerosis. Profiled with immunoSEQ multiplex PCR; TCRdb holds only in-frame clones, not every one. The sample has about 80,000 clones, about 91% seen once; the top ten hold 1.4%. Sample: peripheral blood, taken before pregnancy. Receptors were obtained from a female donor with multiple sclerosis, enrolled in a pregnancy study. CDR3s include the opening cysteine and the closing phenylalanine or tryptophan. A D gene is named only where the DNA matches it firmly. A clone size is listed for some rows: how often the clone was seen (once, few, many), or a class if it is expanded.

abundance,d_gene,j_gene,v_gene,CDR3aa,CDR3nt
-,TRBD2,TRBJ2-1,TRBV30,CAWSARLAGGNEQFF,TGTGCCTGGAGCGCCAGACTAGCGGGGGGTAACGAGCAGTTCTTC
-,-,TRBJ1-5,TRBV7-9,CASSSGGNQPQHF,TGTGCCAGCAGTTCCGGGGGCAATCAGCCCCAGCATTTT
-,TRBD1,TRBJ1-2,TRBV15,CATSRPDRVVGYTF,TGTGCCACCAGCAGACCAGACAGGGTGGTTGGCTACACCTTC
few,-,TRBJ1-4,TRBV27,CASSPLTNEKLFF,TGTGCCAGCAGTCCCCTAACTAATGAAAAACTGTTTTTT
-,TRBD1,TRBJ1-5,TRBV7-2,CASSRYRGDSNQPQHF,TGTGCCAGCAGCCGATACAGGGGGGATAGCAATCAGCCCCAGCATTTT
-,TRBD1,TRBJ1-6,TRBV6-1,CATTGGTSSPLHF,TGTGCCACCACAGGGGGCACGAGTTCACCCCTCCACTTT
-,-,TRBJ1-1,TRBV6-5,CASSEQVNTEAFF,TGTGCCAGCAGTGAACAGGTAAACACTGAAGCTTTCTTT
-,TRBD2,TRBJ2-7,TRBV7-2,CASSFKLAGGGGREQYF,TGTGCCAGCAGCTTTAAGCTAGCGGGGGGCGGGGGACGCGAGCAGTACTTC
-,-,TRBJ2-1,TRBV7-8,CASSSLSGNEQFF,TGTGCCAGCAGCTCCCTATCGGGAAATGAGCAGTTCTTC
-,TRBD1,TRBJ2-7,TRBV5-1,CASSLGQGANEQYF,TGCGCCAGCAGCTTGGGACAGGGGGCCAACGAGCAGTACTTC
-,TRBD1,TRBJ2-7,TRBV4-1,CASSRLGTGGRDEQYF,TGCGCCAGCAGCCGTCTCGGGACAGGGGGCCGGGACGAGCAGTACTTC
-,TRBD2,TRBJ2-7,TRBV19,CASSMASGASYEQYF,TGTGCCAGTAGTATGGCTAGCGGGGCCTCCTACGAGCAGTACTTC
-,TRBD2,TRBJ2-2,TRBV4-2,CASSPSSGEGTGELFF,TGTGCCAGCAGCCCATCTAGCGGGGAGGGCACCGGGGAGCTGTTTTTT
-,TRBD2,TRBJ2-7,TRBV2,CASSGEGYEQYF,TGTGCCAGCAGTGGGGAGGGTTACGAGCAGTACTTC
-,-,TRBJ1-1,TRBV5-1,CASSLNSGTEAFF,TGCGCCAGCAGTCTGAACAGCGGGACTGAAGCTTTCTTT
-,-,TRBJ1-1,TRBV9,CASSVHSGFGEDTEAFF,TGTGCCAGCAGCGTCCATTCCGGGTTCGGGGAGGACACTGAAGCTTTCTTT
-,TRBD1,TRBJ1-2,TRBV5-5,CASSPTGQGVYGYTF,TGTGCCAGCAGTCCTACGGGACAGGGCGTCTATGGCTACACCTTC
-,-,TRBJ1-1,TRBV9,CASSVLTGNTEAFF,TGTGCCAGCAGCGTTCTGACAGGGAACACTGAAGCTTTCTTT
once,-,TRBJ2-5,TRBV5-1,CASSLEGGLGETQYF,TGCGCCAGCAGCTTGGAGGGGGGGCTGGGAGAGACCCAGTACTTC
-,TRBD1,TRBJ2-7,TRBV6-5,CASSLPGQREQYF,TGTGCCAGCAGCCTTCCGGGACAGAGAGAGCAGTACTTC
-,-,TRBJ2-3,TRBV27,CASSPGPRGGTQYF,TGTGCCAGCAGTCCGGGACCCCGGGGAGGCACGCAGTATTTT
-,-,TRBJ1-1,TRBV7-6,CASRSGSNTEAFF,TGTGCCAGCAGATCAGGTTCGAACACTGAAGCTTTCTTT
-,TRBD2,TRBJ2-5,TRBV15,CATSGRLAGGGETQYF,TGTGCCACCAGCGGACGACTAGCGGGGGGGGGAGAGACCCAGTACTTC
-,TRBD2,TRBJ2-3,TRBV4-1,CASQGAGTSGYHSTDTQYF,TGCGCCAGCCAGGGGGCCGGGACTAGCGGGTATCATAGCACAGATACGCAGTATTTT
once,-,TRBJ1-2,TRBV15,CATSRTGIYGYTF,TGTGCCACCAGCAGAACAGGGATCTATGGCTACACCTTC
-,-,TRBJ2-3,TRBV5-1,CASSLGRESDTQYF,TGCGCCAGCAGCTTGGGTAGGGAGTCAGATACGCAGTATTTT
once,TRBD1,TRBJ2-7,TRBV13,CASSSRVRDRVYEQYF,TGTGCCAGCAGCTCACGGGTACGGGACAGAGTATACGAGCAGTACTTC
-,-,TRBJ2-1,TRBV11-2,CASSFSEGSYNEQFF,TGTGCCAGCAGCTTCTCGGAGGGCTCCTACAATGAGCAGTTCTTC
-,-,TRBJ1-2,TRBV4-2,CASSQGREPLGDYGYTF,TGTGCCAGCAGCCAAGGGAGGGAGCCGCTTGGGGACTATGGCTACACCTTC
-,-,TRBJ1-6,TRBV5-6,CASSLASGLDYNSPLHF,TGTGCCAGCAGCTTGGCGTCAGGCCTTGATTATAATTCACCCCTCCACTTT
-,TRBD2,TRBJ2-6,TRBV6-6,CAIRGDSGANVLTF,TGTGCCATCCGGGGGGACTCTGGGGCCAACGTCCTGACTTTC
once,TRBD1,TRBJ1-1,TRBV6-5,CASSYSTGGMGTEAFF,TGTGCCAGCAGTTACTCAACAGGGGGTATGGGCACTGAAGCTTTCTTT
-,TRBD1,TRBJ1-2,TRBV6-5,CASRWETGRLYGYTF,TGTGCCAGCAGGTGGGAGACAGGGCGACTTTATGGCTACACCTTC
few,TRBD1,TRBJ1-5,TRBV5-1,CASSLGDRNQPQHF,TGCGCCAGCAGCTTGGGGGACAGAAATCAGCCCCAGCATTTT
-,-,TRBJ2-7,TRBV5-4,CASSLGSGRSPGYEQYF,TGTGCCAGCAGCTTGGGGTCTGGCAGAAGTCCGGGCTACGAGCAGTACTTC
many,TRBD1,TRBJ2-7,TRBV19,CASSIMSGGVYEQYF,TGTGCCAGTAGTATTATGTCAGGGGGTGTTTACGAGCAGTACTTC
-,-,TRBJ1-4,TRBV7-9,CASSAAGRAFEKLFF,TGTGCCAGCAGCGCTGCAGGGAGGGCCTTCGAAAAACTGTTTTTT
-,-,TRBJ2-1,TRBV30,CAWRAGRNEQFF,TGTGCCTGGAGAGCAGGGCGGAATGAGCAGTTCTTC
-,-,TRBJ1-5,TRBV18,CASSPGGDSNQPQHF,TGTGCCAGCTCACCCGGGGGGGATAGCAATCAGCCCCAGCATTTT
-,TRBD1,TRBJ2-1,TRBV27,CASSLSPGTASYNEQFF,TGTGCCAGCAGTTTATCCCCCGGGACAGCCTCCTACAATGAGCAGTTCTTC
-,TRBD2,TRBJ2-1,TRBV10-2,CASRTGGRNNEQFF,TGCGCCAGCAGAACGGGGGGGCGAAACAATGAGCAGTTCTTC
-,TRBD2,TRBJ2-5,TRBV4-1,CASSPFSGGLETQYF,TGCGCCAGCAGCCCGTTTAGCGGGGGGCTGGAGACCCAGTACTTC
-,TRBD1,TRBJ2-2,TRBV5-4,CASSSGSPRTGVAGELFF,TGTGCCAGCAGCTCGGGCTCACCGAGGACAGGGGTGGCCGGGGAGCTGTTTTTT
-,TRBD1,TRBJ2-1,TRBV5-1,CASSSGQGAYNEQFF,TGCGCCAGCAGCTCCGGACAGGGGGCGTATAATGAGCAGTTCTTC
-,TRBD1,TRBJ1-5,TRBV6-5,CASKSQGGNQPQHF,TGTGCCAGCAAATCTCAGGGGGGCAATCAGCCCCAGCATTTT
once,-,TRBJ1-1,TRBV6-1,CASIGLYRPEAFF,TGTGCCAGCATTGGGCTCTATCGCCCTGAAGCTTTCTTT
-,TRBD1,TRBJ2-5,TRBV5-1,CASSSRPGQQETQYF,TGCGCCAGCAGCTCACGTCCGGGACAGCAAGAGACCCAGTACTTC
-,TRBD1,TRBJ2-7,TRBV15,CATSGGQGLHEQYF,TGTGCCACCAGCGGGGGACAGGGACTCCACGAGCAGTACTTC
-,TRBD2,TRBJ2-1,TRBV2,CASSERLAGVYNEQFF,TGTGCCAGCAGTGAGCGTCTAGCGGGGGTTTACAATGAGCAGTTCTTC
-,TRBD1,TRBJ1-3,TRBV5-1,CASSPGGGGNTIYF,TGCGCCAGCAGCCCAGGGGGCGGTGGAAACACCATATATTTT
-,-,TRBJ1-2,TRBV15,CATSRDGGGLSYTF,TGTGCCACCAGCAGAGATGGTGGGGGACTTAGCTACACCTTC
-,TRBD2,TRBJ2-1,TRBV6-1,CASSVERGGLRSYNEQFF,TGTGCCAGCAGTGTGGAGCGGGGGGGCCTAAGGTCCTACAATGAGCAGTTCTTC
-,TRBD1,TRBJ1-6,TRBV2,CASSDSQGARGSPLHF,TGTGCCAGCAGCGATTCACAGGGGGCGCGGGGTTCACCCCTCCACTTT
-,-,TRBJ2-5,TRBV7-9,CASRHDSYQETQYF,TGTGCCAGCAGACATGACAGTTACCAAGAGACCCAGTACTTC
once,TRBD2,TRBJ2-1,TRBV5-4,CASSPLAGGQEQFF,TGTGCCAGCAGTCCCCTAGCGGGGGGGCAGGAGCAGTTCTTC
-,TRBD2,TRBJ2-3,TRBV29-1,CSVKGGGRDTQYF,TGCAGCGTTAAGGGCGGGGGTAGGGATACGCAGTATTTT